These 7 T cell receptor beta chains came from one sample sequenced in a study of identical twins. From the 5' RACE reads, TCRdb called clonotypes with MiXCR, one entry per CDR3 protein. Here the sample spans about 240,000 distinct CDR3 sequences, roughly an eighth being singletons. In addition, the sample was reused for a study of yellow fever vaccine responses in identical twins.

The sequencing sample was made of memory (CD45RO+) T cells sorted from blood. The receptors were sampled from a woman aged 18-30 years in good health.

V is TRBV12-3 or TRBV12-4 and J is TRBJ2-2; D gene uncertain. This CDR3 region has 14 residues. Trimming cost V 9 bases and J 5 bases, with 16 bases left between them. The CDR3 DNA is TGTGCCAGTAGCCTGGAAGTGAAGACCGGGGAGCTGTTTTTT. This encodes CASSLEVKTGELFF.

The CDR3 DNA sequence: TGCAGTGCTAGAGGGCTAGCGGACTACGAGCAGTACTTC. Its translation: CSARGLADYEQYF. The rearrangement joins TRBV20-1 to TRBJ2-7; 7 bases are a match to TRBD2. CDR1 is DFQATT and CDR2 is SNEGSKA in the germline V gene (reference sequence). CDR3 length: 13 amino acids. V was clipped by 1 base and J by 3 bases; unmatched bases: 3.

This clonotype was counted many times. The CDR3: CASSFRRTDTDTQYF. The CDR3 DNA follows: TGTGCCAGCAGTTTCCGGAGGACTGACACAGATACGCAGTATTTT. The chain is built from TRBV12-3 or TRBV12-4 and TRBJ2-3; D may be TRBD2 (5 bases). Trimming pared 3 bases from V and 2 bases from J, leaving 12 bases between. The CDR3 is 15 residues long.

This clonotype was observed many times. The J gene is TRBJ1-2, the V gene TRBV29-1; no firm D call. V lost 3 bases and J lost 0, with 17 bases in between. This CDR3 spans 16 amino acids. Germline CDR1 SQVTM, CDR2 ANQGSEA. CDR3: CSVDGVGKTSNYGYTF. The CDR3 region has the DNA TGCAGCGTTGATGGGGTAGGGAAAACATCTAACTATGGCTACACCTTC.

The sample holds a few counts of this clonotype. The chain couples TRBV7-9 to TRBJ1-4; maybe TRBD1 (5 bases). CDR3 length: 16 amino acids. Between the trimmed V and J ends, which lost 5 bases and 4 bases, there was a span of 17 bases. The germline gives CDR1 SEHNR, CDR2 FQNEAQ (reference sequence). The CDR3 DNA follows: TGTGCCAGCAGCCCAAGCGCAGGGATCTTTAATGAAAAACTGTTTTTT. Translating it yields CASSPSAGIFNEKLFF.

This clonotype was detected once. Here the CDR3 DNA reads TGCAGTGCTAGAGCAGGGACTAGCGGGAACTACAATGAGCAGTTCTTC. Protein: CSARAGTSGNYNEQFF. J is TRBJ2-1 and V is TRBV20-1; TRBD2 matches 13 bases. Germline lookup yields CDR1 DFQATT and CDR2 SNEGSKA (reference sequence). V was pared by 1 base and J by 3 bases, with 3 bases of the junction left unmatched. The CDR3 is made up of 16 amino acids.

For this clonotype: Sequence at one end of the junction differs from germline and may be a read error. The J gene is TRBJ1-2, the V gene TRBV28, with a possible D match to TRBD1 (5 bases). CDR3 length equals 13 residues. Germline V gives CDR1 MDHEN, CDR2 SYDVKM. CDR3 in amino acids: CASRLWDNYGYTF. CDR3 nucleotide sequence: TGTGCCAGCCGTTTATGGGACAACTATGGCTACACCTTC.